These 3 T cell receptor beta chains originate from one sample sequenced in a study of radiotherapy plus CTLA-4 blockade in lung cancer. The method was immunoSEQ multiplex PCR; TCRdb's version includes in-frame clones alone and lacks a portion of them. This table has under 100,000 clones, about 80% appearing once. The sequences come from peripheral blood, collected from a patient treated with radiotherapy plus ipilimumab. The receptors were gathered from a human donor with non-small cell lung cancer that progressed on radiotherapy plus ipilimumab.

This chain connects TRBV19 to TRBJ1-5; 9 bases fit TRBD1. CDR3 length: 15 residues. The junction had 8 bases not matched to a gene; V was cut back by 4 bases and J by 7 bases. Germline V gives CDR1 LNHDA, CDR2 SQIVND (reference sequence). In DNA form, the CDR3 reads TGTGCCAGTAGTAAACGGACAGGGGAAGGCCAGCCCCAGCATTTT. This gives the protein CASSKRTGEGQPQHF.

A single count supports this clone. The chain couples TRBV5-6 to TRBJ2-3; either TRBD1 or TRBD2 may supply D (5 bases each). V was clipped by 4 bases and J by 2 bases, with 8 bases between them. The germline gives CDR1 SGHDT, CDR2 YYEEEE. The CDR3 loop spans 13 amino acids. This CDR3 reads CASSQGDTDTQYF. CDR3 nucleotide sequence: TGTGCCAGCAGCCAGGGAGACACAGATACGCAGTATTTT.

This clone appeared once. The chain carries TRBV6-1 and TRBJ1-2, with D possibly TRBD1 on 5 matching bases. V lost 1 base and J lost 4, with 16 bases in between. This CDR3 spans 16 amino acids. Germline V gene lookup returns CDR1 MNHNS and CDR2 SASEGT. The CDR3, as DNA: TGTGCCAGCAGTGAAGACGGGACCGGGTTGATCTATGGCTACACCTTC. Its protein is CASSEDGTGLIYGYTF.